The entry below gives a single T cell receptor beta chain sequence along with its context. A much bigger clone sits one base away, suggesting this may be a read error. CDR1 is MDHEN and CDR2 is SYDVKM in the germline V gene. This CDR3 is 15 amino acids long. The entry originates in a study of T cells after yellow fever vaccination. TCRdb processed the 5' RACE reads anew with MiXCR; each CDR3 protein has one entry. Among about 50,000 distinct CDR3 sequences, 5.7% were seen once, and the ten largest hold about 28%. The sequence was obtained from a man younger than 35 who received the YFV17D yellow fever vaccine. The gene calls are TRBV28 and TRBJ2-5; a possible D gene is TRBD2 (6 bases). The source material was PBMCs, either bulk or a sorted T-cell subset (CD4+, CD8+, memory, or dextramer-sorted; not recorded which), sampled on the day of the yellow fever booster vaccination. The CDR3 bases are TGTGCCAGCAGTCCAGCGGGTGCCGGCGAAGAGACCCTGTACTTC. This gives the protein CASSPAGAGEETLYF.